This section outlines one T cell receptor beta chain sequence together with its context. The data derive from a study of shared clonotypes between healthy human individuals. Germline CDR1 is SGHTA and CDR2 is FQGNSA. The ends were cut back, 5 bases at V and 6 bases at J, with 14 bases in the middle. The CDR3 length is 14 residues. The repertoire was sequenced with immunoSEQ multiplex PCR; TCRdb's copy has only in-frame clones and lacks some. The data contain millions of clones, 95% of them singletons. This chain links TRBV7-2 with TRBJ1-5, with D perhaps matching TRBD1 (5 bases). Specimen: naive CD4+ T cells sorted from blood. The subset denotes: CD45RA+ positively selected. This sequence originates from a man between 18 and 29 years old in good health. CDR3 sequence: CASSRRGGGQPQHF. The CDR3 DNA reads TGTGCCAGCAGCCGCCGGGGGGGAGGTCAGCCCCAGCATTTT.